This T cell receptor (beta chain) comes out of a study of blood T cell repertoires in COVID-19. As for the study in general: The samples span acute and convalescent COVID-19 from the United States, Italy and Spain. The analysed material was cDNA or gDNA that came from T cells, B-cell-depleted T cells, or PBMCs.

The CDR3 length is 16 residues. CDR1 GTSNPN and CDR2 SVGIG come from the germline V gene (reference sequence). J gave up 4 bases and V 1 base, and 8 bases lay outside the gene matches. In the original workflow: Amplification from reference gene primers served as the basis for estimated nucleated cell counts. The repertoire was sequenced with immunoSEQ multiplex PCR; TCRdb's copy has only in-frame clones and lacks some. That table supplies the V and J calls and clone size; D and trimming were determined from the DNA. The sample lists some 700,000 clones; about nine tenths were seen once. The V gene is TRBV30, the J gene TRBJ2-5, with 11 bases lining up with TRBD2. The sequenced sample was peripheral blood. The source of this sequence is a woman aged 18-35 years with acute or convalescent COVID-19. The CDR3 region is CAWSDLAGGLRETQYF. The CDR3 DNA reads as TGTGCCTGGAGTGATCTAGCGGGGGGATTGAGAGAGACCCAGTACTTC.